This is a list of T cell receptor beta chains from one sample in a study of PD-1 blockade in classical Hodgkin lymphoma. The assay was immunoSEQ multiplex PCR, and TCRdb's table has in-frame clones only and misses some. The data show fewer than 110,000 clones, more than 85% seen once. This material consisted of peripheral blood mononuclear cells (PBMCs), taken before the second cycle of nivolumab. The source is a human donor with classical Hodgkin lymphoma. Each CDR3 is given with its conserved first and last residue. Fields, in order: D gene, V gene, J gene, CDR3 length, clone size, CDR3 DNA, CDR3 protein. D genes are given only for firm matches. Size values are once, few and many counts, or a class for expanded clones, and some rows have none.

>NA|TRBV18|TRBJ2-5|14|NA
TGTGCCAGCTCACCACCGGAAGGGTTAGAGACCCAGTACTTC
CASSPPEGLETQYF
>NA|TRBV28|TRBJ1-1|16|NA
TGTGCCAGCAGTTTAGGGGCCCCAGGGGCTTGGACTGAAGCTTTCTTT
CASSLGAPGAWTEAFF
>NA|TRBV6-1|TRBJ2-6|16|NA
TGTGCCAGCAGTGAGGTTGGGGTCTCTGGGGCCAACGTCCTGACTTTC
CASSEVGVSGANVLTF
>NA|TRBV4-3|TRBJ1-4|17|once
TGCGCCAGCAGCCAAGGGTCGAGGGGGGGGGTGAGTGAAAAACTGTTTTTT
CASSQGSRGGVSEKLFF
>TRBD1|TRBV7-6|TRBJ1-5|16|NA
TGTGCCAGCAGCTTAGGGACAGGGGGAAGTAGTCAGCCCCAGCATTTT
CASSLGTGGSSQPQHF
>TRBD1|TRBV7-2|TRBJ1-6|15|NA
TGTGCCAGCAGCTTAAGTGGGACAGGGCATTCACCCCTCCACTTT
CASSLSGTGHSPLHF
>NA|TRBV28|TRBJ2-7|16|NA
TGTGCCAGCAGTTTCCCCAAGGACAGACCCTCCTACGAGCAGTACTTC
CASSFPKDRPSYEQYF
>TRBD2|TRBV28|TRBJ2-5|16|NA
TGTGCCAGCAGTTTATTATCTAGCGGGGGGTGGGAGACCCAGTACTTC
CASSLLSSGGWETQYF
>NA|TRBV6-6|TRBJ1-2|12|NA
TGTGCCAGCTCACCCCTGAGTGGTGGCTACACCTTC
CASSPLSGGYTF
>NA|TRBV19|TRBJ1-5|13|few
TGTGCCAGTAGGGGGCAGGTCAATCAGCCCCAGCATTTT
CASRGQVNQPQHF
>NA|TRBV7-9|TRBJ1-3|14|NA
TGTGCCAGCAGCCCCTATCTGGGTATAAACACCATATATTTT
CASSPYLGINTIYF
>NA|TRBV7-9|TRBJ1-2|13|NA
TGTGCCAGCAACCGAGGACAGTTCTATGGCTACACCTTC
CASNRGQFYGYTF
>NA|TRBV19|TRBJ2-3|14|NA
TGTGCCAGTAGTCATGGGGGGCCCGGAGATACGCAGTATTTT
CASSHGGPGDTQYF
>NA|TRBV29-1|TRBJ2-1|15|NA
TGCAGCGTTGAAGTAGTGGGCCATCCCGACAATGAGCAGTTCTTC
CSVEVVGHPDNEQFF
>NA|TRBV5-6|TRBJ2-7|12|NA
TGTGCCAGCAGCTCTTGGGTTGGCGAGCAGTACTTC
CASSSWVGEQYF
>NA|TRBV28|TRBJ2-2|15|NA
TGTGCCAGCAGTTTAAGGGGCGGCTACACCGGGGAGCTGTTTTTT
CASSLRGGYTGELFF
>TRBD1|TRBV7-9|TRBJ1-6|17|NA
TGTGCCAGCAGCTCGCCGACAGGGCCTATCGGGAATTCACCCCTCCACTTT
CASSSPTGPIGNSPLHF
>NA|TRBV7-2|TRBJ1-1|15|NA
TGTGCCAGCAGCTTAGTACGGGGGCGAGGCACTGAAGCTTTCTTT
CASSLVRGRGTEAFF
>NA|TRBV7-6|TRBJ2-2|17|NA
TGTGCCAGCAGCCCGGGTTCCGGGCGCCTTAACACCGGGGAGCTGTTTTTT
CASSPGSGRLNTGELFF
>TRBD1|TRBV5-5|TRBJ1-1|17|NA
TGTGCCAGCAGCCCTGAGACAGGGGGCAAGCATCACACTGAAGCTTTCTTT
CASSPETGGKHHTEAFF
>NA|TRBV30|TRBJ1-6|15|NA
TGTGCCTGGAGTGGCCCCGGGACGGAAAATTCACCCCTCCACTTT
CAWSGPGTENSPLHF
>NA|TRBV10-2|TRBJ1-1|16|NA
TGCGCCAGCAGTGAGTCGGGCGGACAGACGAACACTGAAGCTTTCTTT
CASSESGGQTNTEAFF
>NA|TRBV19|TRBJ2-3|16|NA
TGTGCCAGTAGTCCCCGAGAGGCTACCGACACAGATACGCAGTATTTT
CASSPREATDTDTQYF
>NA|TRBV30|TRBJ2-3|12|NA
TGTGCCTGGAGTGTACTGGCGGATACGCAGTATTTT
CAWSVLADTQYF
>NA|TRBV7-2|TRBJ2-2|13|NA
TGTGCCAGCAGCCCGGGGCGTCCCGGGGAGCTGTTTTTT
CASSPGRPGELFF
>NA|TRBV14|TRBJ1-3|12|NA
TGTAGCAGGGGCACCGATGGAAACACCATATATTTT
CSRGTDGNTIYF
>NA|TRBV7-8|TRBJ1-1|14|NA
TGTGCCAGCAGCTTAGCGGCCCGTAACACTGAAGCTTTCTTT
CASSLAARNTEAFF
>NA|TRBV21-1|TRBJ2-7|15|NA
TGTGCCAGCAGCAAAGAGGGGAGGGGGGACTACGAGCAGTACTTC
CASSKEGRGDYEQYF
>TRBD2|TRBV5-4|TRBJ2-7|13|NA
TGTGCCAGCTCTAGCGGAGCAACCTACGAGCAGTACTTC
CASSSGATYEQYF
>NA|TRBV7-9|TRBJ1-2|15|NA
TGTGCCAGCAGCTCGGGGGCCCAGGGAAACTATGGCTACACCTTC
CASSSGAQGNYGYTF
>NA|TRBV19|TRBJ1-4|14|NA
TGTGCCAGTCGGAGACCTGCAACTAATGAAAAACTGTTTTTT
CASRRPATNEKLFF